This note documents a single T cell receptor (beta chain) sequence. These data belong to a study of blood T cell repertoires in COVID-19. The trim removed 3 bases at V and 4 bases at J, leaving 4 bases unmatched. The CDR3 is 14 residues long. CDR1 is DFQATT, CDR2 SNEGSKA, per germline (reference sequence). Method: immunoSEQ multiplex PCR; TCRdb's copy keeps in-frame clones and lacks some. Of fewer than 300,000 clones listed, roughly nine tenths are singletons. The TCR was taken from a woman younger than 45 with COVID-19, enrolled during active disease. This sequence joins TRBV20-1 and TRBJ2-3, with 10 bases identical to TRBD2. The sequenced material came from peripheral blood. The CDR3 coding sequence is TGCAGTGCTAGTGGGCTAGCGGGGGCAGATACGCAGTATTTT. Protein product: CSASGLAGADTQYF.